Given below is one T cell receptor beta chain in context. Its target is unknown. Every subset's genomic DNA went evenly onto several immunoSEQ plates. Profiled with immunoSEQ multiplex PCR; TCRdb holds only in-frame clones, not every one. The sample yields 110,000 or so clones, under 70% seen once. This entry comes from a study of shared clonotypes between healthy human individuals. General study findings and limits: Non-shared clonotypes had lower generation probabilities than clonotypes shared by all four sorted-subset donors. Estimated clonotype richness was generally higher in naive than memory subsets.

Germline values: CDR1 LNHDA, CDR2 SQIVND (reference sequence). Trimming took off 3 bases at V and 0 bases at J, with 12 bases between the two ends. CDR3 length equals 16 residues. Combining CD45RO+ cells with CCR7-negative CD45RA+ TemRA cells gave CD8 memory. The receptor was isolated from a woman younger than 45 in good health. The chain carries TRBV19 and TRBJ1-5; D unresolved. Specimen: memory CD8+ T cells sorted from blood. Specified subset: CD45RO+ cells pooled with CCR7-negative TemRA cells. CDR3 amino acids: CASSISLLGSNQPQHF. CDR3 in DNA: TGTGCCAGTAGTATTTCTCTTCTAGGTAGCAATCAGCCCCAGCATTTT.